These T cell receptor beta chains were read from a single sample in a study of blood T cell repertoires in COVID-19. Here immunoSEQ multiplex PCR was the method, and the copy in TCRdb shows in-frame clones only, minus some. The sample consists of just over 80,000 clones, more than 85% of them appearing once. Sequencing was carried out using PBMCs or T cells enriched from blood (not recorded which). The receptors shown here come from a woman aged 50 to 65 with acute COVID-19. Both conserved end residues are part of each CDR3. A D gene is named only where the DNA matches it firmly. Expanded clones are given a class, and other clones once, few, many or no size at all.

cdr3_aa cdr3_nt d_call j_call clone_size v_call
CASSDRDRNEKLFF TGTGCCAGCAGTGATCGGGACAGGAATGAAAAACTGTTTTTT TRBD1 TRBJ1-4 NA TRBV2
CASSPSPWTSGRRAEQFF TGTGCCAGCAGCCCCTCCCCTTGGACTAGCGGGAGACGGGCTGAGCAGTTCTTC TRBD2 TRBJ2-1 few TRBV11-2
CASSFPANYGYTF TGTGCCAGCAGTTTCCCGGCTAACTATGGCTACACCTTC NA TRBJ1-2 NA TRBV12-3/TRBV12-4
CAISAGQGAEKLFF TGTGCCATCAGTGCGGGACAGGGGGCGGAAAAACTGTTTTTT TRBD1 TRBJ1-4 NA TRBV10-3
CSAAGNTDTQYF TGCAGCGCCGCCGGTAACACAGATACGCAGTATTTT NA TRBJ2-3 NA TRBV29-1
CASSPRTGGGGEAFF TGTGCCAGCTCACCAAGGACAGGGGGGGGTGGTGAAGCTTTCTTT TRBD1 TRBJ1-1 NA TRBV18
CASSLAGDNEQFF TGTGCCAGCAGCTTAGCGGGAGACAATGAGCAGTTCTTC NA TRBJ2-1 NA TRBV11-2
CAWTGTLGYTF TGTGCCTGGACCGGGACTCTTGGCTACACCTTC NA TRBJ1-2 NA TRBV30
CASTVTGGRNEKLFF TGCGCCAGCACTGTGACAGGGGGCAGGAATGAAAAACTGTTTTTT TRBD1 TRBJ1-4 NA TRBV5-1
CASSPGVALSGNTIYF TGTGCCAGCTCACCCGGCGTAGCGCTCTCTGGAAACACCATATATTTT NA TRBJ1-3 NA TRBV18
CASNPQGSQETQYF TGTGCCAGCAATCCCCAGGGTTCCCAAGAGACCCAGTACTTC NA TRBJ2-5 NA TRBV2
CASSVDESRAGGNTIYF TGTGCCAGCAGCGTAGACGAGTCTCGCGCGGGGGGAAACACCATATATTTT NA TRBJ1-3 NA TRBV9
CASSLVGQVPYGYTF TGTGCCAGCAGCTTAGTTGGACAGGTTCCTTATGGCTACACCTTC TRBD1 TRBJ1-2 NA TRBV7-2
CASMGTSGSSYEQYF TGCGCCAGCATGGGGACTAGCGGGAGCTCCTACGAGCAGTACTTC TRBD2 TRBJ2-7 NA TRBV10-2
CASSQLGQINTEAFF TGTGCCAGCAGCCAGCTGGGACAGATAAACACTGAAGCTTTCTTT TRBD1 TRBJ1-1 once TRBV3-1/TRBV3-2
CASSLLETVTAQETQYF TGTGCCAGCAGCTTACTCGAAACAGTGACAGCCCAAGAGACCCAGTACTTC NA TRBJ2-5 once TRBV5-5
CASSFSSGTQYF TGTGCCAGCAGTTTCTCTAGCGGGACGCAGTATTTT TRBD2 TRBJ2-3 NA TRBV27
CASSLGQIYGYTF TGTGCCAGCAGTTTAGGACAGATCTATGGCTACACCTTC NA TRBJ1-2 few TRBV12-3/TRBV12-4
CASSPGQIATNEKLFF TGTGCCAGCTCACCGGGACAGATTGCAACTAATGAAAAACTGTTTTTT TRBD1 TRBJ1-4 NA TRBV18
CASSPGTTVYEQYF TGTGCCAGCAGCCCCGGGACAACAGTCTACGAGCAGTACTTC NA TRBJ2-7 NA TRBV11-2
CASSASGRAAHNEQFF TGTGCCAGCAGCGCCTCAGGGAGGGCGGCTCACAATGAGCAGTTCTTC TRBD2 TRBJ2-1 NA TRBV7-2
CASSLLATNEKLFF TGTGCCAGCAGCCTTTTAGCAACTAATGAAAAACTGTTTTTT NA TRBJ1-4 once TRBV7-9
CASSPPGFYNEQFF TGTGCCAGCAGCCCCCCGGGTTTCTACAATGAGCAGTTCTTC NA TRBJ2-1 once TRBV11-3
CAWSVGTGEAFF TGTGCCTGGAGTGTGGGGACAGGGGAAGCTTTCTTT TRBD1 TRBJ1-1 NA TRBV30
CASSLGVTQGTEAFF TGTGCCAGCAGCTTGGGAGTCACCCAGGGGACTGAAGCTTTCTTT NA TRBJ1-1 NA TRBV5-5
CASSLAQGLEQFF TGTGCCAGCAGTTTAGCCCAGGGTCTTGAGCAGTTCTTC NA TRBJ2-1 NA TRBV27
CASSSGQSGNTIYF TGTGCCAGCAGTTCTGGACAGTCTGGAAACACCATATATTTT NA TRBJ1-3 NA TRBV28
CASSLGQLNNEQFF TGTGCCAGCTCACTCGGACAGCTAAACAATGAGCAGTTCTTC NA TRBJ2-1 many TRBV18
CASSFGGQGAHETQYF TGTGCCAGCAGCTTCGGGGGACAGGGGGCGCACGAGACCCAGTACTTC TRBD1 TRBJ2-5 NA TRBV5-8
CASSQVRATEAFF TGTGCCAGCAGCCAAGTGAGGGCCACTGAAGCTTTCTTT NA TRBJ1-1 NA TRBV3-1/TRBV3-2
CASSARQREIDEQFF TGTGCCAGCAGCGCCCGGCAGCGGGAGATTGATGAGCAGTTCTTC TRBD2 TRBJ2-1 few TRBV7-9
CASSLDFQGATEAFF TGTGCCAGCAGCTTGGATTTCCAGGGGGCGACTGAAGCTTTCTTT TRBD1 TRBJ1-1 NA TRBV5-4
CASSQDWASTDTQYF TGTGCCAGCAGCCAAGATTGGGCTAGCACAGATACGCAGTATTTT NA TRBJ2-3 NA TRBV3-1/TRBV3-2
CASSQRVGYGYTF TGTGCCAGCAGTCAGAGGGTCGGGTATGGCTACACCTTC NA TRBJ1-2 NA TRBV12-3/TRBV12-4
CASSLGFVGGTEAFF TGTGCCAGCAGCTTAGGTTTCGTGGGAGGCACTGAAGCTTTCTTT NA TRBJ1-1 NA TRBV7-2
CASSLSEREGRGSEQFF TGCGCCAGCAGCTTGTCTGAGCGGGAGGGCCGAGGTTCAGAGCAGTTCTTC TRBD2 TRBJ2-1 NA TRBV5-1
CSVEAPGGTPYGYTF TGCAGCGTTGAAGCTCCAGGGGGGACACCGTATGGCTACACCTTC TRBD1 TRBJ1-2 NA TRBV29-1
CASSRDRAEAFF TGTGCCAGCAGCCGGGACAGGGCTGAAGCTTTCTTT TRBD1 TRBJ1-1 NA TRBV7-9
CASSPPGLGSYEQYF TGTGCCAGCAGCCCACCGGGACTAGGGTCCTACGAGCAGTACTTC TRBD2 TRBJ2-7 NA TRBV7-2
CAISESRQGLDEQYF TGTGCCATCAGTGAGTCGAGACAGGGGTTAGACGAGCAGTACTTC TRBD1 TRBJ2-7 NA TRBV10-3
CASTSYRENTEAFF TGTGCCAGTACTAGCTACAGGGAGAACACTGAAGCTTTCTTT NA TRBJ1-1 NA TRBV19
CASSQPGFFSPLHF TGTGCCAGCAGCCAACCAGGGTTTTTCTCACCCCTCCACTTT NA TRBJ1-6 NA TRBV7-2
CASSLTAGLEPQHF TGTGCCAGCAGCTTGACAGCGGGGTTGGAGCCCCAGCATTTT NA TRBJ1-5 NA TRBV7-2
CASSYSAGFADTQYF TGTGCCAGCAGTTACAGTGCAGGGTTCGCAGATACGCAGTATTTT NA TRBJ2-3 NA TRBV6-5
CASSVETGRIDTQYF TGTGCCAGCAGCGTAGAGACAGGGAGAATAGATACGCAGTATTTT TRBD1 TRBJ2-3 NA TRBV9